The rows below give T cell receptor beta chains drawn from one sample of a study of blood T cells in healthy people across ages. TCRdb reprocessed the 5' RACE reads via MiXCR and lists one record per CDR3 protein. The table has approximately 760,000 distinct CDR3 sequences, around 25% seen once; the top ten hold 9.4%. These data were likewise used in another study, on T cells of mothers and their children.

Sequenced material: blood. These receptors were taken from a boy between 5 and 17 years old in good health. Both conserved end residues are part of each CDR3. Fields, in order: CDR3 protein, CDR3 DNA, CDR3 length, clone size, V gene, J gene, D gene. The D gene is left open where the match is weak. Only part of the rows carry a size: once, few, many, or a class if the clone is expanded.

CDR3 protein: CASTGFTDTQYF
CDR3 DNA: TGTGCCTCGACAGGATTCACAGATACGCAGTATTTT
CDR3 length: 12
clone size: few
V gene: TRBV11-2
J gene: TRBJ2-3
D gene: -

CDR3 protein: CATSDGAGWSETQYF
CDR3 DNA: TGTGCCACCAGTGATGGTGCGGGATGGTCGGAGACCCAGTACTTC
CDR3 length: 15
clone size: many
V gene: TRBV24-1
J gene: TRBJ2-5
D gene: -

CDR3 protein: CASSHPGAGRELFF
CDR3 DNA: TGTGCCAGCAGTCACCCCGGAGCCGGCCGGGAGCTGTTTTTT
CDR3 length: 14
clone size: few
V gene: TRBV2
J gene: TRBJ2-2
D gene: -

CDR3 protein: CASSFRGGHGYTF
CDR3 DNA: TGTGCCAGCAGTTTTAGAGGGGGACATGGCTACACCTTC
CDR3 length: 13
clone size: -
V gene: TRBV7-6
J gene: TRBJ1-2
D gene: -

CDR3 protein: CASSFDAGGPIGEQFF
CDR3 DNA: TGCGCCAGCAGCTTTGATGCGGGAGGGCCCATCGGTGAGCAGTTCTTC
CDR3 length: 16
clone size: few
V gene: TRBV5-1
J gene: TRBJ2-1
D gene: TRBD2

CDR3 protein: CASTPGQGGGANVLTF
CDR3 DNA: TGCGCCAGCACTCCGGGACAGGGAGGTGGGGCCAACGTCCTGACTTTC
CDR3 length: 16
clone size: few
V gene: TRBV5-1
J gene: TRBJ2-6
D gene: TRBD1

CDR3 protein: CASSYSRGQTQYF
CDR3 DNA: TGTGCCAGCAGTTACTCGAGAGGCCAGACCCAGTACTTC
CDR3 length: 13
clone size: many
V gene: TRBV6-2/TRBV6-3
J gene: TRBJ2-5
D gene: -

CDR3 protein: CATSDFGGSGDEQFF
CDR3 DNA: TGTGCCACCAGTGATTTTGGAGGGAGCGGGGATGAGCAGTTCTTC
CDR3 length: 15
clone size: -
V gene: TRBV24-1
J gene: TRBJ2-1
D gene: TRBD2

CDR3 protein: CASSPTTYYGYTF
CDR3 DNA: TGTGCCAGCAGCCCGACAACTTACTATGGCTACACCTTC
CDR3 length: 13
clone size: few
V gene: TRBV7-2
J gene: TRBJ1-2
D gene: -

CDR3 protein: CATSDRTGGQGQETQYF
CDR3 DNA: TGTGCCACCAGTGACCGAACGGGGGGACAGGGACAAGAGACCCAGTACTTC
CDR3 length: 17
clone size: -
V gene: TRBV24-1
J gene: TRBJ2-5
D gene: TRBD1

CDR3 protein: CASSFITGIGGNQPQHF
CDR3 DNA: TGTGCCAGCAGTTTTATTACAGGGATAGGAGGCAATCAGCCCCAGCATTTT
CDR3 length: 17
clone size: -
V gene: TRBV28
J gene: TRBJ1-5
D gene: -

CDR3 protein: CSVEGDRSGSYNEQFF
CDR3 DNA: TGCAGCGTTGAAGGGGACCGCTCGGGGTCCTACAATGAGCAGTTCTTC
CDR3 length: 16
clone size: -
V gene: TRBV29-1
J gene: TRBJ2-1
D gene: -

CDR3 protein: CASSFRRGEQATQYF
CDR3 DNA: TGTGCCAGCAGCTTCCGAAGGGGGGAACAGGCGACCCAGTACTTC
CDR3 length: 15
clone size: -
V gene: TRBV27
J gene: TRBJ2-5
D gene: -

CDR3 protein: CASSQRFRLGGSYEQYF
CDR3 DNA: TGTGCCAGCAGTCAACGATTCAGATTGGGGGGATCCTACGAGCAGTACTTC
CDR3 length: 17
clone size: -
V gene: TRBV14
J gene: TRBJ2-7
D gene: -

CDR3 protein: CSVVSESYNEQFF
CDR3 DNA: TGCAGCGTTGTGTCTGAATCCTACAATGAGCAGTTCTTC
CDR3 length: 13
clone size: few
V gene: TRBV29-1
J gene: TRBJ2-1
D gene: -

CDR3 protein: CASSQAGGAHEQFF
CDR3 DNA: TGTGCCAGCAGCCAAGCGGGGGGAGCCCATGAGCAGTTCTTC
CDR3 length: 14
clone size: -
V gene: TRBV14
J gene: TRBJ2-1
D gene: TRBD2

CDR3 protein: CASRAISSDGYTF
CDR3 DNA: TGTGCCAGCAGGGCCATATCAAGCGATGGCTACACCTTC
CDR3 length: 13
clone size: -
V gene: TRBV2
J gene: TRBJ1-2
D gene: -

CDR3 protein: CASSHQAGASNQPQHF
CDR3 DNA: TGTGCCAGCAGTCATCAGGCAGGGGCTAGCAATCAGCCCCAGCATTTT
CDR3 length: 16
clone size: few
V gene: TRBV12-3/TRBV12-4
J gene: TRBJ1-5
D gene: -

CDR3 protein: CASSQLSTGSGSTEAFF
CDR3 DNA: TGTGCCAGCAGTCAATTATCTACCGGATCGGGGTCGACTGAAGCTTTCTTT
CDR3 length: 17
clone size: -
V gene: TRBV6-1
J gene: TRBJ1-1
D gene: -

CDR3 protein: CASSIQGGSGYTF
CDR3 DNA: TGTGCCAGCAGCATACAGGGAGGAAGTGGCTACACCTTC
CDR3 length: 13
clone size: -
V gene: TRBV7-2
J gene: TRBJ1-2
D gene: -

CDR3 protein: CASTEDRALYEQYF
CDR3 DNA: TGTGCCAGCACCGAGGACAGAGCCCTTTACGAGCAGTACTTC
CDR3 length: 14
clone size: few
V gene: TRBV6-6
J gene: TRBJ2-7
D gene: -

CDR3 protein: CASSLSWREVQYF
CDR3 DNA: TGTGCCAGCAGTTTATCGTGGCGCGAAGTACAGTACTTC
CDR3 length: 13
clone size: -
V gene: TRBV27
J gene: TRBJ2-4
D gene: -

CDR3 protein: CASSQDQGRSYGYTF
CDR3 DNA: TGTGCCAGCAGCCAAGATCAGGGGCGGAGCTATGGCTACACCTTC
CDR3 length: 15
clone size: -
V gene: TRBV3-1
J gene: TRBJ1-2
D gene: -

CDR3 protein: CASSYEGGRAFF
CDR3 DNA: TGTGCCAGCAGTTACGAAGGGGGCCGTGCTTTCTTT
CDR3 length: 12
clone size: -
V gene: TRBV6-5
J gene: TRBJ1-1
D gene: TRBD1

CDR3 protein: CSVEGLADRVQETQYF
CDR3 DNA: TGCAGCGTTGAAGGGCTGGCGGACAGGGTCCAAGAGACCCAGTACTTC
CDR3 length: 16
clone size: few
V gene: TRBV29-1
J gene: TRBJ2-5
D gene: TRBD1

CDR3 protein: CASSSDRPPAFF
CDR3 DNA: TGTGCCAGCAGCAGCGACAGGCCCCCAGCTTTCTTT
CDR3 length: 12
clone size: once
V gene: TRBV5-6
J gene: TRBJ1-1
D gene: -

CDR3 protein: CASSLVGSATYEQYF
CDR3 DNA: TGCGCCAGCAGCTTGGTAGGGTCAGCAACCTACGAGCAGTACTTC
CDR3 length: 15
clone size: few
V gene: TRBV5-1
J gene: TRBJ2-7
D gene: -

CDR3 protein: CRRGGCGSRNIQYF
CDR3 DNA: TGCAGGCGAGGTGGATGCGGGAGTCGAAACATTCAGTACTTC
CDR3 length: 14
clone size: -
V gene: TRBV20-1
J gene: TRBJ2-4
D gene: TRBD2

CDR3 protein: CASSFLLAGGPYNEQFF
CDR3 DNA: TGTGCCAGCAGTTTTCTCCTTGCGGGAGGGCCTTACAATGAGCAGTTCTTC
CDR3 length: 17
clone size: few
V gene: TRBV27
J gene: TRBJ2-1
D gene: TRBD2

CDR3 protein: CASSSTPTGNYGYTF
CDR3 DNA: TGCGCCAGCAGCTCGACGCCGACAGGCAACTATGGCTACACCTTC
CDR3 length: 15
clone size: few
V gene: TRBV4-3
J gene: TRBJ1-2
D gene: -

CDR3 protein: CASSLYQGGQPQHF
CDR3 DNA: TGTGCCAGCAGCTTATACCAGGGTGGTCAGCCCCAGCATTTT
CDR3 length: 14
clone size: few
V gene: TRBV7-2
J gene: TRBJ1-5
D gene: -

CDR3 protein: CASSPSGTGGDYGYTF
CDR3 DNA: TGTGCCAGCTCACCATCCGGGACAGGGGGTGATTATGGCTACACCTTC
CDR3 length: 16
clone size: -
V gene: TRBV18
J gene: TRBJ1-2
D gene: TRBD1

CDR3 protein: CASSLLLEAFF
CDR3 DNA: TGTGCCAGCAGCCTCCTCTTGGAAGCTTTCTTT
CDR3 length: 11
clone size: -
V gene: TRBV5-5
J gene: TRBJ1-1
D gene: -

CDR3 protein: CASSLPGTGADF
CDR3 DNA: TGTGCCAGCAGCCTACCGGGGACAGGCGCGGACTTC
CDR3 length: 12
clone size: -
V gene: TRBV28
J gene: TRBJ2-7
D gene: TRBD1

CDR3 protein: CASSPGTGGTETQYF
CDR3 DNA: TGTGCCAGCAGTCCGGGGACAGGAGGAACAGAGACCCAGTACTTC
CDR3 length: 15
clone size: -
V gene: TRBV12-3/TRBV12-4
J gene: TRBJ2-5
D gene: TRBD1

CDR3 protein: CASRSRASVLTF
CDR3 DNA: TGTGCCAGCAGAAGTAGGGCTAGCGTCCTGACTTTC
CDR3 length: 12
clone size: -
V gene: TRBV27
J gene: TRBJ2-6
D gene: -

CDR3 protein: CASSRSGRPGEQFF
CDR3 DNA: TGTGCCAGCAGCCGGTCGGGACGCCCGGGGGAGCAGTTCTTC
CDR3 length: 14
clone size: -
V gene: TRBV11-1
J gene: TRBJ2-1
D gene: -

CDR3 protein: CASSRQGGGEKLFF
CDR3 DNA: TGTGCCAGCAGCCGACAGGGAGGAGGGGAAAAACTGTTTTTT
CDR3 length: 14
clone size: few
V gene: TRBV7-2
J gene: TRBJ1-4
D gene: TRBD1

CDR3 protein: CAGSSPTTSEQYF
CDR3 DNA: TGCGCCGGCAGTTCCCCTACGACGTCCGAGCAGTACTTC
CDR3 length: 13
clone size: once
V gene: TRBV5-1
J gene: TRBJ2-7
D gene: -

CDR3 protein: CASSLAGAATDTQYF
CDR3 DNA: TGCGCCAGCAGCTTGGCCGGGGCGGCGACAGATACGCAGTATTTT
CDR3 length: 15
clone size: few
V gene: TRBV5-1
J gene: TRBJ2-3
D gene: -

CDR3 protein: CASSIGAIDSPLHF
CDR3 DNA: TGTGCCAGCAGTATTGGGGCTATAGATTCACCCCTCCACTTT
CDR3 length: 14
clone size: few
V gene: TRBV6-5
J gene: TRBJ1-6
D gene: -

CDR3 protein: CASSTPMIYGYTF
CDR3 DNA: TGTGCCAGCAGTACACCTATGATATATGGCTACACCTTC
CDR3 length: 13
clone size: few
V gene: TRBV6-5
J gene: TRBJ1-2
D gene: -